This entry is about one T cell receptor (beta chain). There is no known antigen for this receptor. Per-nucleotide qualities are absent, and no much larger clonotype sits a single base away. The immunoSEQ Assay, a bias-controlled multiplex PCR, was used to amplify TCRbeta CDR3 regions from genomic DNA. In the paper's pipeline: The number of nucleated cells in each sample was estimated from the amplification of reference gene primers within the assay. To quantify the absolute abundance of each unique TCRbeta CDR3 rearrangement, sequence reads were collapsed and filtered. For each sample, productive Simpson clonality was calculated as the square root of Simpson's diversity index across productive rearrangements. TCRdb mirrors the immuneACCESS table, restricted to in-frame sequences. Some clones are absent from its copies; in checked studies, under half trace to an unresolved V gene, and the reason for the others is unknown. The V and J calls and clone size were taken over from that table, and D and trimming were inferred from the DNA. The sample has approximately 170,000 clones on record, around four fifths of them singletons. The ten biggest clones cover 6.5% to 9.5% of the sample.

At one collaborating source in Seattle, patients were enrolled during active infection and were followed longitudinally through the course of disease. The collaborating institutions used their own protocols to collect whole blood in K2EDTA tubes. For TCRbeta analysis, collaborator samples were shipped as frozen whole blood, as isolated PBMCs, or as DNA extracted from either sample type. This sample was taken from a study of blood T cell repertoires in COVID-19 (dated by TCRdb to about 2020). As for the study more broadly: Collaborator samples came from the United States, Italy and Spain and covered acute and convalescent phases of COVID-19. The prospective study material was composed of cDNA or gDNA derived from T cells, B-cell-depleted T cells, or PBMCs. Sample metadata almost always included a de-identified subject ID, COVID-19 status, age in years and sex. The samples were drawn from the first 160 participants of the ongoing ImmuneRACE study and from 950 to 1,500 subjects provided by 6 global collaborators. The repertoires were made available in a free public database intended to serve as a resource for research on the immune response to SARS-CoV-2. The dataset comprised deeply sampled blood TCRbeta repertoires from subjects exposed to, actively infected with, or recovered from COVID-19. Where available, HLA class I and class II types were taken from metadata supplied by the sample provider and were not determined by assay-based typing. What the research found in general, with its limitations: How much clinical and demographic metadata was included differed by source and by participant, and the metadata was provided uncurated.

From cysteine to phenylalanine, the CDR3 is 17 amino acids long. The read is trimmed to its CDR3 DNA, 51 bases read in frame from base 1. The germline V gene (reference sequence) yields SGHNT for CDR1 and YYREEE for CDR2. Trimming at the junction amounts to 4 bases on V and 0 bases on J, and the germline ends lie 14 bases apart. The sequence came from a woman of 80 years or more with COVID-19, enrolled during active disease. The sample taken for sequencing was peripheral blood. The chain is assembled from TRBV5-4 and TRBJ1-6; no D gene can be assigned with confidence. The CDR3 region has the sequence CASSALPISSYNSPLHF. In nucleotide form, the sequence is TGTGCCAGCAGCGCCCTTCCTATTAGCTCCTATAATTCACCCCTCCACTTT.